Described below is a single TCR beta chain sequence and its context. Antigen: not known. Germline V gene lookup returns CDR1 ENHRY and CDR2 SYGVKD. The CDR3 runs 18 residues. V was shortened by 1 base and J by 5 bases, with 20 bases between the two germline ends. The sample belongs to a study of identical twins. Findings and limits, study-wide: The study found that models underestimated out-of-frame TCR alpha sharing in monozygotic twins. Insertions were reduced in abundant cord blood beta clonotypes but not in memory repertoires. Out-of-frame beta sequences exhibited a weaker degree of excess twin sharing. Out-of-frame alpha sequences shared by twins were enriched for low generation probability.

TCRdb called the 5' RACE reads again in MiXCR, with one record for every CDR3 protein. The sample consists of roughly 290,000 distinct CDR3 sequences, roughly 9.8% of them appearing once. These data also formed part of another study, on yellow fever vaccine responses in identical twins.

The sample consisted of CD8+ T cells sorted from blood. This clonotype was sampled from a woman under 30 in good health. The V call is TRBV10-3, the J call TRBJ1-4; tentatively, D is TRBD1 (5 bases). CDR3 nucleotide sequence: TGTGCCATCAGTGAGTATGGAAGACCGGGACCGCTAAATGAAAAACTGTTTTTT. Translated: CAISEYGRPGPLNEKLFF.